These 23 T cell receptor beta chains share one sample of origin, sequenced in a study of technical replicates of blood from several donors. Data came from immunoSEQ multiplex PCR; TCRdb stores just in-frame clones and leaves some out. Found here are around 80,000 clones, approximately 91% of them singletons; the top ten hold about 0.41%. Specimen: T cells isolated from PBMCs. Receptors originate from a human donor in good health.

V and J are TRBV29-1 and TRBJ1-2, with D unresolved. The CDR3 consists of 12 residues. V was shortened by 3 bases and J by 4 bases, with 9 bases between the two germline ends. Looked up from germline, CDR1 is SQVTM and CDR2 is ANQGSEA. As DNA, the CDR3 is TGCAGCGTTGAGGTTTGGAGCTATGGCTACACCTTC. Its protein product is CSVEVWSYGYTF.

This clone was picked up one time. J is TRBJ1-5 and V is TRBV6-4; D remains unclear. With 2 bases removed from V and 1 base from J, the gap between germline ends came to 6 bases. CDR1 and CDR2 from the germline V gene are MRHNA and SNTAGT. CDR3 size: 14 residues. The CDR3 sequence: CASSDEESNQPQHF. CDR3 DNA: TGTGCCAGCAGTGACGAGGAGAGCAATCAGCCCCAGCATTTT.

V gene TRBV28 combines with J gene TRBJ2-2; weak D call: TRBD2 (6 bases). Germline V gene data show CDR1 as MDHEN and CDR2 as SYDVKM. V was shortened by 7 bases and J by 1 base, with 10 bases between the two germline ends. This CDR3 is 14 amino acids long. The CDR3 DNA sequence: TGTGCCAGCAAACTTAGCGGGAACACCGGGGAGCTGTTTTTT. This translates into CASKLSGNTGELFF.

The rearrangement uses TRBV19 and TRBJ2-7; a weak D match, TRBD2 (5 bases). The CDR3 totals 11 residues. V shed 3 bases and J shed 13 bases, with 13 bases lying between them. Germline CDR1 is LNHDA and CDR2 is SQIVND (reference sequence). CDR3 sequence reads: CASSILGVTYF. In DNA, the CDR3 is TGTGCCAGTAGTATTCTCGGGGTCACCTACTTC.

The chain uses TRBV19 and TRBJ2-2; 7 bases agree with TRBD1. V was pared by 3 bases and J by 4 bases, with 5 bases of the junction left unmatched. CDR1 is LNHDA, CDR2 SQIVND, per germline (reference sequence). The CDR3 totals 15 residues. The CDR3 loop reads CASSIGTASTGELFF. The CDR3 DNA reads TGTGCCAGTAGTATCGGGACAGCCAGCACCGGGGAGCTGTTTTTT.

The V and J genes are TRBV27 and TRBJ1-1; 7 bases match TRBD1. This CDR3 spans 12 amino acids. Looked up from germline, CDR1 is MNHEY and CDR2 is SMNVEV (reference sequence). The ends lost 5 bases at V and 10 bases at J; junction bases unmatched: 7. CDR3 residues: CASSLRQGSAFF. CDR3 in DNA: TGTGCCAGCAGTCTCCGACAGGGTTCAGCTTTCTTT.

DNA for the CDR3: TGTGCCAGCAGCTCCCCCGTACTTACTAGCGGGAAAGTCACCGGGGAGCTGTTTTTT. This encodes CASSSPVLTSGKVTGELFF. The gene calls are TRBV7-9 and TRBJ2-2, with 10 bases fitting TRBD2. The CDR3 contains 19 residues. The V gene's germline CDR1 is SEHNR and CDR2 FQNEAQ (reference sequence). V was clipped by 4 bases and J by 4 bases; unmatched bases: 15.

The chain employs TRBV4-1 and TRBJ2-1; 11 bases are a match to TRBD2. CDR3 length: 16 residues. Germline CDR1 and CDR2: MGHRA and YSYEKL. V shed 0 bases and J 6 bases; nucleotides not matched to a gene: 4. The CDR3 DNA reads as TGCGCCAGCAGCCAAGATAATAGCGGGAGGGCCAATGAGCAGTTCTTC. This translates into CASSQDNSGRANEQFF.

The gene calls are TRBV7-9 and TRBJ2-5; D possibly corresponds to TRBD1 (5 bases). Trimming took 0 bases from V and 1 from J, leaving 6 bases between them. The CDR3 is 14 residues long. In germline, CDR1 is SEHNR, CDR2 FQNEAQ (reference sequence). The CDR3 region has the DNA TGTGCCAGCAGCTTAGCAGGGGTCCAAGAGACCCAGTACTTC. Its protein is CASSLAGVQETQYF. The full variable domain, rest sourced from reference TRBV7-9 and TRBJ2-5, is DTGVSQNPRHKITKRGQNVTFRCDPISEHNRLYWYRQTLGQGPEFLTYFQNEAQLEKSRLLSDRFSAERPKGSFSTLEIQRTEQGDSAMYLCASSLAGVQETQYFGPGTRLLVL.

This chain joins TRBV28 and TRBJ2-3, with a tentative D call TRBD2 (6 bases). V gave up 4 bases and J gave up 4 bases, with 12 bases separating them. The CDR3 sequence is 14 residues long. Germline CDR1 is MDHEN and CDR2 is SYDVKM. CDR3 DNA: TGTGCCAGCAGTTCGGCGGGGTGGGCAGATACGCAGTATTTT. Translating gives CASSSAGWADTQYF.

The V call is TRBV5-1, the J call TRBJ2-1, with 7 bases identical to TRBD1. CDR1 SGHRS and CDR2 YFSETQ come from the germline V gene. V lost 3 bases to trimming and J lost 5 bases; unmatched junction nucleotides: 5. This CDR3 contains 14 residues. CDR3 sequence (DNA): TGCGCCAGCAGCTCCAGGGGACAGAACAATGAGCAGTTCTTC. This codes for CASSSRGQNNEQFF.

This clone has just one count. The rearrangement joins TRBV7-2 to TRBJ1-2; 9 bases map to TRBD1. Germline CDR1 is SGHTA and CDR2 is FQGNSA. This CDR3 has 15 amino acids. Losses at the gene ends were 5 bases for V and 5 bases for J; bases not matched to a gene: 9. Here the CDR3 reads CASSPHRTGDYGYTF. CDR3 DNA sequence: TGTGCCAGCAGCCCCCATAGGACAGGGGATTATGGCTACACCTTC.

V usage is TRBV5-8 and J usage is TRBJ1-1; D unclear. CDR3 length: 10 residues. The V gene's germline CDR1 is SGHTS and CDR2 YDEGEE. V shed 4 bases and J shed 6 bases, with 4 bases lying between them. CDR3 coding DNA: TGTGCCAGCAGCCCCTCTGAAGCTTTCTTT. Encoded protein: CASSPSEAFF.

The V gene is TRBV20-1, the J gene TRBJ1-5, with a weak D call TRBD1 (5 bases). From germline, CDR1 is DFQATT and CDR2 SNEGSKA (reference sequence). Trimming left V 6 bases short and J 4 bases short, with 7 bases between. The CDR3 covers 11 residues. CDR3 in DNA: TGCAGTGCAGCAGGGAATCAGCCCCAGCATTTT. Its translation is CSAAGNQPQHF.

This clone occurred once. DNA for the CDR3: TGCAGCGTCCCTGGACTAGCGGGTATCCAGGAGCAGTACTTC. Protein sequence: CSVPGLAGIQEQYF. The chain uses TRBV29-1 and TRBJ2-7; 11 nucleotides line up with TRBD2. The germline V gene has CDR1 SQVTM and CDR2 ANQGSEA. V lost 6 bases, J lost 7 bases, and 11 bases stayed unmatched. The CDR3 sequence is 14 residues long.

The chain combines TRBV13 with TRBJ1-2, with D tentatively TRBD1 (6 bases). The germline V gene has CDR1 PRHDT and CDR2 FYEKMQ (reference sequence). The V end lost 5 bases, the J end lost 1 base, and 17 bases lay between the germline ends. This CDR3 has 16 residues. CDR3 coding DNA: TGTGCCAGCAGCCTAAACACAGGGCCCTTTAACTATGGCTACACCTTC. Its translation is CASSLNTGPFNYGYTF.

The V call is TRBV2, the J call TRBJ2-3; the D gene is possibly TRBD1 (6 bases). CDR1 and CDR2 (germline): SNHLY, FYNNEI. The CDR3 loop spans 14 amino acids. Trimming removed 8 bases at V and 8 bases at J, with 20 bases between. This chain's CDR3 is CASEGVRGKITQYF. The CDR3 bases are TGTGCCAGCGAGGGGGTCAGGGGAAAAATTACGCAGTATTTT.

The CDR3 nucleotides read TGTGCCAGCAGCCCGGGACAGGGAATTCGGTACGAGCAGTACTTC. The encoded protein is CASSPGQGIRYEQYF. V is TRBV7-9 and J is TRBJ2-7; 9 nucleotides align to TRBD1. Germline CDR1 and CDR2: SEHNR and FQNEAQ (reference sequence). The trim removed 5 bases at V and 4 bases at J, leaving 9 bases unmatched. The CDR3 contains 15 residues.

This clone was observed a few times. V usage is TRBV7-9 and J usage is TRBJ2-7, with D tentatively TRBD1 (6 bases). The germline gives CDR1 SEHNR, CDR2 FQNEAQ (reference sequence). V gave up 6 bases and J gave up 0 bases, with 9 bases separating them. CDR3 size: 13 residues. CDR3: CASRPTGSYEQYF. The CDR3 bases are TGTGCCAGCAGACCGACAGGCTCCTACGAGCAGTACTTC.

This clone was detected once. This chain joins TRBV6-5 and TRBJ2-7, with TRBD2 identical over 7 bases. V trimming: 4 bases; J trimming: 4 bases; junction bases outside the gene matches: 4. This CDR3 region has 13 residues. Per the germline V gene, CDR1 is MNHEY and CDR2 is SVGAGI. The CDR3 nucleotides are TGTGCCAGCAGTTTGGGGGGGAGGTACGAGCAGTACTTC. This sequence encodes CASSLGGRYEQYF.

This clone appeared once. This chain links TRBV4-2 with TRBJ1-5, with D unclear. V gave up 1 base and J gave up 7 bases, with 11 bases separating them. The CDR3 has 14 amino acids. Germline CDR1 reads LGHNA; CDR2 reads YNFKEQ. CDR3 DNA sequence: TGTGCCAGCAGCCAAGCGTACGCGGGACAGCCCCAGCATTTT. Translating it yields CASSQAYAGQPQHF.

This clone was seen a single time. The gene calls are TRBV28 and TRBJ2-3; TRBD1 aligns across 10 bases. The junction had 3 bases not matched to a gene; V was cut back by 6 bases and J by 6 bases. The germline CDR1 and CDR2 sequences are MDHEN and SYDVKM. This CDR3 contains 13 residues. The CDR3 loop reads CASSPGQGDTQYF. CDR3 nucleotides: TGTGCCAGCAGCCCGGGACAGGGGGATACGCAGTATTTT.

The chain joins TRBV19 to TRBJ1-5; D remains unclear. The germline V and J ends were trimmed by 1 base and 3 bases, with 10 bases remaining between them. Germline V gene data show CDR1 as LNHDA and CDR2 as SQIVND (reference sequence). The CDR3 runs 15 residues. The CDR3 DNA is TGTGCCAGTAGTATAGTTTCACAGACCAATCAGCCCCAGCATTTT. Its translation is CASSIVSQTNQPQHF.